These T cell receptor beta chains were read from a single sample in a study of shared clonotypes between healthy human individuals. Produced via immunoSEQ multiplex PCR; TCRdb's table is partial and in-frame only. The sample consists of about 2.4 million clones, 80% to 95% of them appearing once. Source material: naive CD4+ T cells from PBMCs. These TCRs come from a man between 18 and 35 years old in good health. Some clones in this sample may be carry-over from other donors' samples. The CDR3 runs from the conserved cysteine through the conserved F or W. A D gene is named only where the DNA matches it firmly. Expanded clones are given a class, and other clones once, few, many or no size at all.

>TRBV30|.|.|TRBJ2-7
CAWSVISHEQYF
TGTGCCTGGAGTGTAATCAGCCACGAGCAGTACTTC
>TRBV5-5|.|.|TRBJ1-2
CASSLVQLAGGYTF
TGTGCCAGCAGCTTGGTACAGTTGGCGGGCGGCTACACCTTC
>TRBV5-8|.|TRBD1|TRBJ1-2
CASSWGTGGHGYTF
TGTGCCAGCAGCTGGGGGACAGGGGGCCATGGCTACACCTTC
>TRBV5-1|.|TRBD1|TRBJ1-2
CASSLTGVYGYTF
TGCGCCAGCAGCTTAACAGGGGTTTATGGCTACACCTTC
>TRBV5-8|.|.|TRBJ2-7
CASSGQYQTLVVYEQYF
TGTGCCAGCAGCGGACAATATCAGACGCTGGTGGTCTACGAGCAGTACTTC
>TRBV7-8|.|.|TRBJ1-2
CASSTEVGLRYYGYTF
TGTGCCAGCAGCACCGAGGTAGGACTCCGGTACTATGGCTACACCTTC
>TRBV2|.|.|TRBJ1-4
CASSAQGSNEKLFF
TGTGCCAGCAGCGCCCAGGGTAGTAATGAAAAACTGTTTTTT
>TRBV27|.|TRBD1|TRBJ1-2
CASSLDRASYGYTF
TGTGCCAGCAGTTTGGACAGGGCCTCATATGGCTACACCTTC
>TRBV5-1|.|TRBD2|TRBJ2-1
CASTAITSGRIDEQFF
TGCGCCAGCACCGCAATTACTAGCGGGAGGATTGATGAGCAGTTCTTC
>TRBV5-4|.|.|TRBJ2-6
CASQAGTTTTGANVLTF
TGTGCCAGCCAAGCGGGGACAACTACTACTGGGGCCAACGTCCTGACTTTC
>TRBV2|.|.|TRBJ2-1
CASRDRISSYNEQFF
TGTGCCAGCAGAGACAGGATTAGCTCCTACAATGAGCAGTTCTTC
>TRBV28|.|TRBD1|TRBJ1-2
CASRGPGQTGGYTF
TGTGCCAGCAGGGGACCGGGACAGACAGGGGGCTACACCTTC
>TRBV25-1|.|.|TRBJ1-2
CASSGDGYGYTF
TGTGCCAGCAGTGGGGACGGATATGGCTACACCTTC
>TRBV6-1|.|.|TRBJ1-3
CASSEGQMSSGNTIYF
TGTGCCAGCAGTGAAGGACAGATGAGCTCTGGAAACACCATATATTTT
>TRBV6-1|.|.|TRBJ1-1
CASSGRDPATEAFF
TGTGCCAGCAGTGGCCGGGACCCCGCGACTGAAGCTTTCTTT
>TRBV10-3|.|.|TRBJ2-1
CAISEGGTSYNEQFF
TGTGCCATCAGTGAGGGCGGAACCTCCTACAATGAGCAGTTCTTC
>TRBV6-1|.|.|TRBJ2-1
CASRENSYNEQFF
TGTGCCAGCAGGGAAAACTCCTACAATGAGCAGTTCTTC
>TRBV29-1|.|TRBD2|TRBJ2-7
CSVETGGGLEQYF
TGCAGCGTTGAAACCGGGGGGGGCCTCGAGCAGTACTTC
>TRBV7-3|.|.|TRBJ1-5
CASSQGAHQPQHF
TGTGCCAGCAGCCAAGGGGCCCATCAGCCCCAGCATTTT
>TRBV2|few|.|TRBJ2-7
CAIGSGSSGYEQYF
TGTGCCATTGGAAGCGGTAGCAGTGGCTACGAGCAGTACTTC
>TRBV4-1|.|TRBD1|TRBJ2-7
CASSQGEGQVYEQYF
TGCGCCAGCAGCCAAGGAGAGGGACAGGTCTACGAGCAGTACTTC
>TRBV7-2|once|TRBD1|TRBJ2-6
CASSKQRQGLGGANVLTF
TGTGCCAGCAGCAAACAACGACAGGGGCTGGGCGGGGCCAACGTCCTGACTTTC
>TRBV30|.|.|TRBJ2-7
CAWSAGVAHEQYF
TGTGCCTGGAGTGCAGGGGTAGCTCACGAGCAGTACTTC